The 8 T cell receptor beta chains reported below all come from one sample, sequenced in a study of T cells expressing NK-cell markers. TCRdb reprocessed the 5' RACE reads, with one entry per CDR3 protein and no DNA. The listing contains 500,000 or so distinct CDR3 sequences. Sequenced input: blood T cells: a sorted CD56 or NKG2C T cell subset, CD4+ or CD8+ T cells, or bulk PBMC T cells (not recorded which). The receptors stem from a young man in good health.

The chain carries TRBV12-3 or TRBV12-4 and TRBJ2-1; TCRdb calls TRBD2, which cannot be checked without DNA. There are 15 residues in the CDR3. The CDR3 spells CASSLAGGPFNEQFF.

This sequence joins TRBV2 and TRBJ2-3; the TCRdb D gene call, TRBD1, has no DNA to confirm it. Germline assignment: CDR1 SNHLY and CDR2 FYNNEI. CDR3 length: 14 residues. CDR3 sequence: CAAARGGYTDTQYF.

This rearrangement joins TRBV15 to TRBJ2-1. CDR1 is LNHNV and CDR2 is YYDKDF in the germline V gene (reference sequence). This CDR3 has 18 residues. CDR3 in amino acids: CATSRDLTELASYNEQFF.

V and J are TRBV5-6 and TRBJ1-2; TCRdb lists TRBD1, though no DNA is available to test this call. CDR3 length equals 15 residues. The germline V gene encodes CDR1 SGHDT and CDR2 YYEEEE. The CDR3 reads CASGEETGNSYGYTF.

The chain carries TRBV5-1 and TRBJ2-1; TCRdb gives TRBD1 as the D gene, but with no DNA this cannot be confirmed. CDR1 is SGHRS and CDR2 is YFSETQ in the germline V gene. The CDR3 spans 16 residues. CDR3 in amino acids: CASSSRDTHTYNEQFF.

V gene TRBV9 combines with J gene TRBJ2-3; TCRdb selects TRBD2, and the lack of DNA leaves this call unchecked. CDR3 length: 19 residues. Germline V gene lookup returns CDR1 SGDLS and CDR2 YYNGEE. The CDR3 sequence: CASSVGSGRGGGSTDTQYF.

The chain couples TRBV6-5 to TRBJ1-4; the TCRdb D gene call, TRBD1, has no DNA to confirm it. CDR3 length: 16 amino acids. Germline V gene lookup returns CDR1 MNHEY and CDR2 SVGAGI. CDR3 sequence reads: CASSYFRGQGDEKLFF.

The rearrangement links TRBV11-1 to TRBJ2-2. The CDR3 is made up of 14 amino acids. CDR1 and CDR2 from the germline V gene are SGHAT and FQDESV (reference sequence). The CDR3 protein is CASSLTTSGGELFF. The whole variable domain, filled in from reference TRBV11-1 and TRBJ2-2, reads EAEVAQSPRYKITEKSQAVAFWCDPISGHATLYWYRQILGQGPELLVQFQDESVVDDSQLPKDRFSAERLKGVDSTLKIQPAELGDSAMYLCASSLTTSGGELFFGEGSRLTVL.